This T cell receptor (beta chain) is drawn from a study of beta chain features in type 1 diabetes (dated 2018 in TCRdb). About the investigation overall: No differences in mean age, gender distribution, total cell number or subset yield were found between patients and healthy donors. A total of about 110 million sorted cells were examined across all samples, and the number of cells per subset was strongly correlated with RNA yield. In the study, TCRB repertoires of sorted circulating CD4+ T cell subsets from recently diagnosed type 1 diabetes patients were compared with those of matched healthy donors. Regulatory and stem cell-like memory subsets were isolated from only 8 patients and about eight healthy donors, whereas naive and central memory subsets came from all 28 donors.

A single peripheral blood draw of approximately 110 mL on average was collected from each donor into heparinised tubes. Naive, central memory, regulatory and stem cell-like memory CD4+ T cells were sorted on a BD FACSAria II using a panel including CD45RO, CCR7, CD25, CD127, CD95 and CD27. Purity was above 95% for every sorted population. PBMCs were isolated right away by Lymphoprep density gradient centrifugation and were stained directly, without culture. To minimize batch effects, samples were stained and sorted in pairs, one healthy donor with one patient per experiment. The sample holds a few counts of this clone. Its antigen remains undetermined. No quality values exist for individual bases; no much larger clone is one base distant. The entire isolated RNA was reverse transcribed using the High Capacity cDNA Reverse Transcription Kit, and thus expressed TCRB transcripts were sequenced. Naive, central memory and regulatory T cell samples underwent deep immunoSEQ sequencing, averaging roughly 3.3 million total reads per sample. Sorted cells were lysed in RLT buffer and RNA was extracted with DNase-treated RNeasy Micro or Mini kits, depending on cell number. To prevent cross-contamination, each cell subset was processed individually, whereas patient and healthy donor samples were processed jointly. Using the immunoSEQ multiplex PCR, TCRB sequences were amplified from cDNA into 87-bp fragments spanning the CDR3 region. The amplicons were sequenced using the Illumina HiSeq platform. The paper's processing steps were these. PCR bias was computationally corrected using synthetic template baselines, reads within Hamming distance 2 were collapsed, and singletons that could not be merged were discarded. Reads were aligned against IMGT to assign V, D and J genes, CDR3 length and insertions or deletions at six rearrangement sites. Within each subset, clonotype counts were normalized to sorted cell number, after which true diversity and Gini coefficients were computed with the tcR R package. The overlap coefficient, calculated on TCRB nucleotide sequences, was used to quantify repertoire sharing. The immuneACCESS repertoire file appears here via TCRdb, limited to in-frame rearrangements. These files lack a portion of the clones; in checked studies, under half of the deficit traces to unresolved V genes, and the cause of the others is not known. That table furnishes V, J and clone size, whereas the DNA furnished D and trimming. Across this sample there are about 160,000 clones, with approximately 9.1% seen only once. 0.65% to 0.9% of the sample is taken by the ten largest.

Results the study describes overall, beyond this receptor: Naive, central memory and regulatory TCRB repertoires appeared to be more similar among patients than among healthy donors. Because cDNA rather than genomic DNA was sequenced, highly expressing activated cells could have been over-represented, although no difference in activation and CD3 levels was found between groups. HLA sub-analyses involved small numbers of individuals, so any influence of HLA type on TCRB rearrangement remained unresolved. In all four CD4+ subsets, TCRB CDR3 length was moderately but significantly shorter in type 1 diabetes patients. At VDJ recombination sites, patients with type 1 diabetes made fewer insertions and deleted more nucleotides, a pattern implying thymic rearrangement abnormalities. PCR may preferentially amplify shorter templates, but because patient and control samples were amplified and corrected together, any resulting skew would affect both groups equally.

The sample consisted of central memory CD4+ T cells from blood. This TCR derives from a woman under 40 with type 1 diabetes.

The sequenced DNA: TGTGCCTGGAGAGCCCCGGGGACCGGGGAGCTGTTTTTT. Its product reads: CAWRAPGTGELFF. In this chain, TRBV30 is recombined with TRBJ2-2; a tentative D call is TRBD2 (5 bases match). Taken from cysteine to phenylalanine, the CDR3 has 13 residues. The CDR3 DNA has 39 bases and is translated from base 1. Trimming takes 3 bases from V and 5 bases from J, and the germline ends sit 10 bases apart. The germline V gene (reference sequence) supplies CDR1 GTSNPN and CDR2 SVGIG.